The 19 T cell receptor beta chains given below trace back to one sample, sequenced in a study of cytomegalovirus exposure and HLA in healthy donors. 60 Vbeta and 13 Jbeta primers were used in PCR. Generated by immunoSEQ multiplex PCR, the TCRdb table keeps only in-frame clones and is missing some. The data contain over 150,000 clones, 68% of them singletons. What was sequenced was PBMCs. Receptor source: a woman aged 18 to 35 in good health and CMV-seropositive.

In regard to this clone: The germline gene is not matched at one end of the junction; a read error may be the cause. The V and J genes are TRBV7-6 and TRBJ1-2; weak D call: TRBD1 (5 bases). CDR3 length: 13 residues. Germline CDR1 and CDR2: SGHVS and FNYEAQ. The CDR3 DNA follows: TGTGCCAGCAGCCTAGGGGAGACCTATGTCTACACCTTC. This encodes CASSLGETYVYTF.

The V gene is TRBV6-5, the J gene TRBJ1-2, with D possibly matching TRBD1 (6 bases). Per germline, CDR1 MNHEY and CDR2 SVGAGI. Trimming took 5 bases from V and 6 from J, leaving 16 bases between them. The CDR3 extends over 14 amino acids. The CDR3 reads CASSPTGTSHGYTF. The CDR3 DNA reads TGTGCCAGCAGTCCGACCGGGACATCTCATGGCTACACCTTC.

V is TRBV2 and J is TRBJ2-7; possibly TRBD2 for D (6 bases). Germline V gives CDR1 SNHLY, CDR2 FYNNEI. V lost 8 bases, J lost 1 base, and 12 bases lay in between. This CDR3 has 13 residues. The CDR3, as DNA: TGTGCCAGCTACAGGAGGGAATCCTACGAGCAGTACTTC. Its protein product is CASYRRESYEQYF. Based on the CDR3 plus reference TRBV2 and TRBJ2-7, the full variable domain is EPEVTQTPSHQVTQMGQEVILRCVPISNHLYFYWYRQILGQKVEFLVSFYNNEISEKSEIFDDQFSVERPDGSNFTLKIRSTKLEDSAMYFCASYRRESYEQYFGPGTRLTVT.

A few counts support this clone. The V call is TRBV11-3, the J call TRBJ2-2; D is unresolved. CDR3 length: 11 residues. V was pared by 1 base and J by 8 bases, with 2 bases between. CDR1 SGHNT and CDR2 YENEEA come from the germline V gene. Here the CDR3 reads CASSLAGELFF. CDR3 nucleotide sequence: TGTGCCAGCAGCTTAGCTGGGGAGCTGTTTTTT.

The genes are TRBV18 and TRBJ2-3; a possible D gene is TRBD1 (6 bases). The V gene's germline CDR1 is KGHSH and CDR2 LQKENI. V gave up 4 bases and J gave up 0 bases, with 14 bases separating them. The CDR3 extends over 16 amino acids. CDR3: CASSLLDSPSTDTQYF. The CDR3, as DNA: TGTGCCAGCTCACTCTTGGACAGTCCTAGCACAGATACGCAGTATTTT.

The chain employs TRBV27 and TRBJ1-1, with 9 bases identical to TRBD1. CDR3 length equals 15 residues. In germline, CDR1 is MNHEY, CDR2 SMNVEV (reference sequence). The trim removed 5 bases at V and 1 base at J, leaving 5 bases unmatched. The CDR3 DNA reads as TGTGCCAGCAGTCCCCGACAGGGGGGGAACACTGAAGCTTTCTTT. Translating it yields CASSPRQGGNTEAFF.

The chain combines TRBV5-1 with TRBJ2-7, with 7 bases lining up with TRBD2. From germline, CDR1 is SGHRS and CDR2 YFSETQ. This CDR3 is built from 16 residues. The trim removed 0 bases at V and 0 bases at J, leaving 6 bases unmatched. CDR3 region: CASSLASGVRSYEQYF. Here the CDR3 DNA reads TGCGCCAGCAGCTTGGCCAGCGGGGTCCGCTCCTACGAGCAGTACTTC.

The J gene is TRBJ2-7, the V gene TRBV7-2; unclear D gene. From germline, CDR1 is SGHTA and CDR2 FQGNSA. The CDR3 runs to 11 residues. Trimming shortened V by 2 bases and J by 6 bases, and 5 bases separated the two germline ends. CDR3 residues: CASSLSLEQYF. The CDR3 DNA is TGTGCCAGCAGCTTATCTCTCGAGCAGTACTTC.

V is TRBV13 and J is TRBJ2-1, with a tentative D call TRBD2 (6 bases). Trimming pared 5 bases from V and 7 bases from J, leaving 24 bases between. The germline V gene has CDR1 PRHDT and CDR2 FYEKMQ (reference sequence). CDR3 length equals 17 residues. CDR3 sequence: CASSPRRVSRGKNEQFF. The CDR3 nucleotides are TGTGCCAGCAGCCCGCGGAGGGTCTCGAGAGGAAAGAATGAGCAGTTCTTC. Full variable domain (rest looked up from reference TRBV13 and TRBJ2-1): AAGVIQSPRHLIKEKRETATLKCYPIPRHDTVYWYQQGPGQDPQFLISFYEKMQSDKGSIPDRFSAQQFSDYHSELNMSSLELGDSALYFCASSPRRVSRGKNEQFFGPGTRLTVL.

The V and J genes are TRBV27 and TRBJ2-1; D possibly corresponds to TRBD2 (6 bases). Germline CDR1 and CDR2: MNHEY and SMNVEV (reference sequence). Trimming took 6 bases from V and 1 from J, leaving 10 bases between them. The CDR3 is made up of 14 amino acids. Written as DNA, the CDR3 is TGTGCCAGCAGGGGGGGAGCGTCCTACAATGAGCAGTTCTTC. Its translation: CASRGGASYNEQFF.

This clone turned up a few times. This rearrangement joins TRBV7-2 to TRBJ2-5; 9 bases line up with TRBD1. The J call may be wrong; the DNA end is better matched by TRBJ2-7. The germline gives CDR1 SGHTA, CDR2 FQGNSA. The CDR3 is made up of 15 amino acids. CDR3 sequence: CASSGGTGTGYEQYF. DNA for the CDR3: TGTGCCAGCAGCGGAGGGACAGGGACGGGGTACGAGCAGTACTTC.

This clone was seen a few times. Compared with germline, one end of the junction differs, possibly owing to a read error. This chain connects TRBV28 to TRBJ1-2, with 7 bases that match TRBD1. The CDR3 totals 13 residues. Germline V gives CDR1 MDHEN, CDR2 SYDVKM. The CDR3 region is CASSPTGIGGYSF. CDR3 bases: TGTGCCAGCAGTCCGACAGGGATTGGAGGCTACTCCTTC.

This sequence joins TRBV6-1 and TRBJ2-5; 7 nucleotides agree with TRBD1. Unmatched junction bases numbered 1, after V lost 3 bases and J lost 3 bases. This CDR3 comprises 13 residues. CDR1 and CDR2 from the germline V gene are MNHNS and SASEGT. CDR3 loop: CASSEGQKETQYF. In DNA form, the CDR3 reads TGTGCCAGCAGTGAGGGACAGAAAGAGACCCAGTACTTC.

V is TRBV6-4 and J is TRBJ1-1, with a tentative D call TRBD1 (6 bases). CDR1 and CDR2 from the germline V gene are MRHNA and SNTAGT. Deletions cut 4 bases from V and 7 bases from J, with 19 bases between. This CDR3 contains 15 residues. CDR3 sequence reads: CASSVSTGGGDEAFF. The CDR3 DNA follows: TGTGCCAGCAGTGTCTCAACGGGGGGCGGCGATGAAGCTTTCTTT.

This clone was observed a handful of times. V is TRBV7-2 and J is TRBJ2-5, with 13 bases matching TRBD2. Germline V gene sequence: CDR1 SGHTA, CDR2 FQGNSA. After removal of 1 base from V and 2 bases from J, the junction contained 10 bases not matched to a gene. The CDR3 is 19 amino acids. The CDR3 reads CASSLVFGLAGAAQETQYF. The CDR3 DNA reads TGTGCCAGCAGCTTAGTATTTGGACTAGCGGGGGCCGCTCAAGAGACCCAGTACTTC. Full variable domain (missing parts from reference TRBV7-2 and TRBJ2-5): GAGVSQSPSNKVTEKGKDVELRCDPISGHTALYWYRQSLGQGLEFLIYFQGNSAPDKSGLPSDRFSAERTGGSVSTLTIQRTQQEDSAVYLCASSLVFGLAGAAQETQYFGPGTRLLVL.

The gene calls are TRBV5-1 and TRBJ1-1; D uncertain. Deletions cut 0 bases from V and 8 bases from J, with 11 bases between. Germline assignment: CDR1 SGHRS and CDR2 YFSETQ. The CDR3 runs 13 residues. The DNA of the CDR3 is TGCGCCAGCAGCTTGGAGCCAGGATCGGAAGCTTTCTTT. It specifies CASSLEPGSEAFF.

The V call is TRBV13, the J call TRBJ2-7, with TRBD2 as a possible D gene (5 bases). Trimming cost V 2 bases and J 0 bases, with 11 bases left between them. Germline values: CDR1 PRHDT, CDR2 FYEKMQ (reference sequence). The length of the CDR3 is 15 residues. This CDR3 reads CASSLTGSPSYEQYF. The CDR3 nucleotides are TGTGCCAGCAGCTTAACGGGAAGCCCCTCCTACGAGCAGTACTTC.

The rearrangement joins TRBV27 to TRBJ2-7; 7 positions match TRBD1. This CDR3 is 13 amino acids long. Unmatched junction bases numbered 4, after V lost 6 bases and J lost 2 bases. CDR1 MNHEY and CDR2 SMNVEV come from the germline V gene (reference sequence). DNA of the CDR3: TGTGCCAGCAGCCGGGACAGTACCTACGAGCAGTACTTC. Encoded protein: CASSRDSTYEQYF.

The V gene is TRBV5-3, the J gene TRBJ1-4, with TRBD1 matching 9 bases. TRBV5-3 is an ORF; its function is uncertain. CDR3 length: 19 amino acids. J gave up 6 bases and V 0 bases, and 15 bases lay outside the gene matches. The CDR3 loop reads CARSLDEKDRTGVYEKLFF. The CDR3 region has the DNA TGTGCCAGAAGCTTGGATGAGAAAGATCGGACAGGGGTTTATGAAAAACTGTTTTTT.